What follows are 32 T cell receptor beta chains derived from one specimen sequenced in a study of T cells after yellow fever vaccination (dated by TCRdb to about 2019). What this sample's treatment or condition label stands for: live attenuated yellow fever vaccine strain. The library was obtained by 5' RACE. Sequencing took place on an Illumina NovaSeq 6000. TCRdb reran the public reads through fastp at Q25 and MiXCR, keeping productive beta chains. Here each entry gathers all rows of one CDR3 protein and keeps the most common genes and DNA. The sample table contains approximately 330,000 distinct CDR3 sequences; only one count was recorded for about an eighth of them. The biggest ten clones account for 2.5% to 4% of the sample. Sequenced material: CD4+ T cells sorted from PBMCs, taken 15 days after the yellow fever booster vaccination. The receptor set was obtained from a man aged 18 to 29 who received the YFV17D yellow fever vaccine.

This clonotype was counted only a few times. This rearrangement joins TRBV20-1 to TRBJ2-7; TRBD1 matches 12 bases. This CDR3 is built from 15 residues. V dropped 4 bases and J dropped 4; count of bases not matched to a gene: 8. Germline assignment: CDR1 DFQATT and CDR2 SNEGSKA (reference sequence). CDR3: CSANPGQGARYEQYF. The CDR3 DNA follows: TGCAGTGCTAACCCGGGACAGGGGGCGCGGTACGAGCAGTACTTC.

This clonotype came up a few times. Here the CDR3 reads CASSPTAGGQTGELFF. DNA of the CDR3: TGTGCCAGCAGCCCGACGGCGGGGGGGCAAACCGGGGAGCTGTTTTTT. The chain carries TRBV7-2 and TRBJ2-2, with 9 bases matching TRBD2. The CDR3 sequence is 16 residues long. The V segment lost 5 bases and the J segment 5 bases; nucleotides outside the gene matches: 9. The germline V gene encodes CDR1 SGHTA and CDR2 FQGNSA. The full variable domain, its missing parts supplied by reference TRBV7-2 and TRBJ2-2, is GAGVSQSPSNKVTEKGKDVELRCDPISGHTALYWYRQSLGQGLEFLIYFQGNSAPDKSGLPSDRFSAERTGGSVSTLTIQRTQQEDSAVYLCASSPTAGGQTGELFFGEGSRLTVL.

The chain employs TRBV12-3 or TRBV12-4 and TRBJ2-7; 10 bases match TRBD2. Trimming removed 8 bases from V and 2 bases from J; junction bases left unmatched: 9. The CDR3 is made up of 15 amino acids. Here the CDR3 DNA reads TGTGCCAGCGGTTCCTGGACTAGCGGAACCTACGAGCAGTACTTC. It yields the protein CASGSWTSGTYEQYF.

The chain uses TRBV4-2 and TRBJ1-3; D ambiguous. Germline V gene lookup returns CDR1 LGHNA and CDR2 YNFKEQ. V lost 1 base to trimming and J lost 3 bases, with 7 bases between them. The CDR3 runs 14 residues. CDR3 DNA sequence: TGTGCCAGCAGCCAAGGCATGGGTGGAAACACCATATATTTT. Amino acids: CASSQGMGGNTIYF.

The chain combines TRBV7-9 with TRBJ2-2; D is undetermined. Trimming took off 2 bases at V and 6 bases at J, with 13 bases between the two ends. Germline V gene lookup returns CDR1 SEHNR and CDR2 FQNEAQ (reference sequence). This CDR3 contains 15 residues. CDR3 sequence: CASSLLPPTPGELFF. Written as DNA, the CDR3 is TGTGCCAGCAGCTTACTACCTCCGACCCCCGGGGAGCTGTTTTTT.

The CDR3 protein is CSASIVRGIRADTQYF. Here the CDR3 DNA reads TGCAGTGCTAGTATTGTGCGGGGGATTCGGGCAGATACGCAGTATTTT. This chain connects TRBV20-1 to TRBJ2-3, with TRBD2 matching 7 bases. The CDR3 length is 16 residues. The V gene end was trimmed by 3 bases and the J gene end by 4 bases; junction bases not matched to a gene: 13. Germline V gene lookup returns CDR1 DFQATT and CDR2 SNEGSKA (reference sequence).

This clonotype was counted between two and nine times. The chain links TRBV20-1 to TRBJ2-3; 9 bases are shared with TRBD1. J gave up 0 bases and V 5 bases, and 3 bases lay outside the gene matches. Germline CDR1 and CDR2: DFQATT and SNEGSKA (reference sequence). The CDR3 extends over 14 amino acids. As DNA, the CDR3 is TGCAGTGCTGACAGGGGGATAAGCACAGATACGCAGTATTTT. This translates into CSADRGISTDTQYF.

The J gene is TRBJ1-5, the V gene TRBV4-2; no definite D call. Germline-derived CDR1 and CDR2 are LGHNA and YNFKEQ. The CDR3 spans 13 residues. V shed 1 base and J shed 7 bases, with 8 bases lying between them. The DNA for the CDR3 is TGTGCCAGCAGCCAAGTTGGAGGGCAGCCCCAGCATTTT. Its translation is CASSQVGGQPQHF.

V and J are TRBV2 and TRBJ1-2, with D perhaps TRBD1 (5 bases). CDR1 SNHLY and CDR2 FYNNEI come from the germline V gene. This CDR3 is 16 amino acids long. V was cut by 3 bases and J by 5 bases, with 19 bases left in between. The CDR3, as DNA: TGTGCCAGCAGTGATTGGGACCCGCCGATTAGGTATGGCTACACCTTC. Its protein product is CASSDWDPPIRYGYTF.

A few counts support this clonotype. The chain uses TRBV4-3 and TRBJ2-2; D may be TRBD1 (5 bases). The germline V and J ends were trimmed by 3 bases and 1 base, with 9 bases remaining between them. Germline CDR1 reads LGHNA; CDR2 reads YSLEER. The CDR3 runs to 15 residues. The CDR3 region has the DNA TGCGCCAGCAGCCAGCGACAGCTGAACACCGGGGAGCTGTTTTTT. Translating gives CASSQRQLNTGELFF.

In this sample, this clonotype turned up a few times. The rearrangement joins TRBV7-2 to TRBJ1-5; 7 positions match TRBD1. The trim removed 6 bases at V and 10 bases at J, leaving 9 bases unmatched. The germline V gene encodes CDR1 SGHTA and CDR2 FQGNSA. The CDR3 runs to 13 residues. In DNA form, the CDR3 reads TGTGCCAGCAGGCAAATGACAGGGCACCCCCAGCATTTT. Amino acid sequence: CASRQMTGHPQHF.

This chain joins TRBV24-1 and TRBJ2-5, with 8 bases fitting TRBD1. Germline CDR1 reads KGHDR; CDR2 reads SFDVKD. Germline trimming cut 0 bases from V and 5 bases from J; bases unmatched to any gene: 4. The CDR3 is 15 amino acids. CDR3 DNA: TGTGCCACCAGTGATTTGGGACAGGGAGTGGAGACCCAGTACTTC. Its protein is CATSDLGQGVETQYF.

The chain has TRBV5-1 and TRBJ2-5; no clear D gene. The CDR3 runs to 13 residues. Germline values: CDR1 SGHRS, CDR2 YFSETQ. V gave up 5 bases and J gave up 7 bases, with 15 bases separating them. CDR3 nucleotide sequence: TGCGCCAGCAGAGAACGCGCCTCGGGGACCCAGTACTTC. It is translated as CASRERASGTQYF.

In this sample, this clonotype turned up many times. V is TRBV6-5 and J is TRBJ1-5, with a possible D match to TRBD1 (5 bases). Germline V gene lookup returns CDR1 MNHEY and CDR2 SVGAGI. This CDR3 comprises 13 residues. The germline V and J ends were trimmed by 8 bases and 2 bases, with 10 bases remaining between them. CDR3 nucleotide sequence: TGTGCCAGCCAGCAGGGAGGCAATCAGCCCCAGCATTTT. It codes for CASQQGGNQPQHF.

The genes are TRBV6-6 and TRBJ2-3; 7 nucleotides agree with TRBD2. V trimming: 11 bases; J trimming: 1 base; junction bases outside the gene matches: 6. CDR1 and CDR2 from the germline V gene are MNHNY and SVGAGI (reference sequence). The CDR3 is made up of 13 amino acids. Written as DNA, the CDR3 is TGTGCCGGCCGGGACTACCGCACAGATACGCAGTATTTT. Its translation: CAGRDYRTDTQYF.

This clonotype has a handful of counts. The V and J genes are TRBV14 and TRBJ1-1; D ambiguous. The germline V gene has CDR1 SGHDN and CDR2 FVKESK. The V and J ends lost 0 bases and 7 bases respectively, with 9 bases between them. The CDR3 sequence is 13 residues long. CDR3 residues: CASSQDRKYEAFF. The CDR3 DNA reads TGTGCCAGCAGCCAAGACAGAAAGTATGAAGCTTTCTTT.

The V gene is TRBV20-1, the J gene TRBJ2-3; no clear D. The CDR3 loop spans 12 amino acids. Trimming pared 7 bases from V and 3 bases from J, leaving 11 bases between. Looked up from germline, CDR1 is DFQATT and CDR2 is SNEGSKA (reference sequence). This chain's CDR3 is CSGLGSTDTQYF. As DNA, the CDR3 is TGCAGTGGGTTAGGGTCAACAGATACGCAGTATTTT.

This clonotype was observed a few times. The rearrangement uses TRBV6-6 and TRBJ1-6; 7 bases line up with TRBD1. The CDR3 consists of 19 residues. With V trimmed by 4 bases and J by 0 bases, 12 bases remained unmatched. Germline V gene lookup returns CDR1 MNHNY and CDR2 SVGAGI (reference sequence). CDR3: CASSLTRQGQSSYNSPLHF. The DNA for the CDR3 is TGTGCCAGCAGTTTAACCCGACAGGGCCAGAGCTCCTATAATTCACCCCTCCACTTT.

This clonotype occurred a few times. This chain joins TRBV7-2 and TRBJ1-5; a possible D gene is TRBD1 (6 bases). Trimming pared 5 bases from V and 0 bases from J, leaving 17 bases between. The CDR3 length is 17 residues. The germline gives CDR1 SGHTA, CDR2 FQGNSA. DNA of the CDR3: TGTGCCAGCAGCCGCGGACAGCCTGGTAATAGCAATCAGCCCCAGCATTTT. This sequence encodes CASSRGQPGNSNQPQHF.

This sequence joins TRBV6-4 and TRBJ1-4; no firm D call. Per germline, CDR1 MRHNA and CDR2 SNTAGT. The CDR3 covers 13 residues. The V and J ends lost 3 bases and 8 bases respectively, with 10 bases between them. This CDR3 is CASSEDSGEKLFF. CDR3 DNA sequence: TGTGCCAGCAGTGAGGACTCGGGGGAAAAACTGTTTTTT.

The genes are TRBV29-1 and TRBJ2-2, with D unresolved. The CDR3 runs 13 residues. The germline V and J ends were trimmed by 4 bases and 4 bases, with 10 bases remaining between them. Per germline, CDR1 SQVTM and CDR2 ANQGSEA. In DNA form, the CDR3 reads TGCAGCGTTGGACGGATAGGCACCGGGGAGCTGTTTTTT. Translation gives CSVGRIGTGELFF.

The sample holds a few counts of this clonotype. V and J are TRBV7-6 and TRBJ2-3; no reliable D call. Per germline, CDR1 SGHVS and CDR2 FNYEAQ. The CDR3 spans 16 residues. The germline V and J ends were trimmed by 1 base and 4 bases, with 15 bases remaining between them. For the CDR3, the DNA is TGTGCCAGCAGCTTAGTCGGACCCCTTCTAGCAGATACGCAGTATTTT. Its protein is CASSLVGPLLADTQYF.

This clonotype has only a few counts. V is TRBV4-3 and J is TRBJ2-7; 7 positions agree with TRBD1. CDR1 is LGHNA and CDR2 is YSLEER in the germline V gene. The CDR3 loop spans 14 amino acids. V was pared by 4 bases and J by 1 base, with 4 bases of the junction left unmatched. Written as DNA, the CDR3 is TGCGCCAGCAGCCTGTTACAGGGGTCCTACGAGCAGTACGTC. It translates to CASSLLQGSYEQYV.

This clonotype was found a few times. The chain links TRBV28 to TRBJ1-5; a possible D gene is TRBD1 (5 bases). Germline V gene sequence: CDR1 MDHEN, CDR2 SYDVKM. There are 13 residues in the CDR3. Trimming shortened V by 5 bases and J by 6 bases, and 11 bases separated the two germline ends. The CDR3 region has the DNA TGTGCCAGCAGTCCCCGGGGGGGTCAGCCCCAGCATTTT. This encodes CASSPRGGQPQHF.

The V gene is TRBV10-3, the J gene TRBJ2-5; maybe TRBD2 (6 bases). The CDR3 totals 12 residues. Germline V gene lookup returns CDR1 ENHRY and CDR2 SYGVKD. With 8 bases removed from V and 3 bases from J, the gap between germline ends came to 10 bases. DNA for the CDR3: TGTGCCATCTCGGGGGTGGAAGAGACCCAGTACTTC. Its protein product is CAISGVEETQYF.

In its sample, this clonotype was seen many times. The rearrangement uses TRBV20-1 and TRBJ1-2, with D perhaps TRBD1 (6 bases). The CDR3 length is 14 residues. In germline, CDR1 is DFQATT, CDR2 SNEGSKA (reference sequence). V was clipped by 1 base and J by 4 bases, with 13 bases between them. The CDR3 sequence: CSARVSGASYGYTF. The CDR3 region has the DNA TGCAGTGCTAGAGTTTCAGGGGCTAGCTATGGCTACACCTTC.

The DNA of the CDR3 is TGTGCCAGCTCCCCGGACGGGGGGATCACCTACAATGAGCAGTTCTTC. Its protein product is CASSPDGGITYNEQFF. The chain uses TRBV18 and TRBJ2-1, with 7 bases matching TRBD2. The ends lost 6 bases at V and 2 bases at J; junction bases unmatched: 10. This CDR3 is built from 16 residues. CDR1 and CDR2 (germline): KGHSH, LQKENI.

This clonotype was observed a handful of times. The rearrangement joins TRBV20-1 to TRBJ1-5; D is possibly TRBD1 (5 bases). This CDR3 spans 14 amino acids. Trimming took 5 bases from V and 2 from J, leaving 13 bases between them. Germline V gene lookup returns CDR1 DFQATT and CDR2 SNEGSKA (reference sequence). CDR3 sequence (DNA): TGCAGTGCTCTAACCGGACACCGCAATCAGCCCCAGCATTTT. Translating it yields CSALTGHRNQPQHF.

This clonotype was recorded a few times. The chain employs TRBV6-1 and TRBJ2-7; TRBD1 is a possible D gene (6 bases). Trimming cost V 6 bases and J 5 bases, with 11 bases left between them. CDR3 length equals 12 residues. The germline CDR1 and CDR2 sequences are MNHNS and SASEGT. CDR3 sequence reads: CASRQGWDEQYV. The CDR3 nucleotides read TGTGCCAGCAGACAGGGTTGGGACGAGCAGTACGTC.

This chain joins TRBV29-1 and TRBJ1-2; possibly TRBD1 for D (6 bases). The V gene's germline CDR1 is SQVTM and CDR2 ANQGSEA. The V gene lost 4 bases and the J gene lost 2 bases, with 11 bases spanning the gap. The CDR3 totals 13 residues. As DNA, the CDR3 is TGCAGCGTTGCGTTGACAGGCAACTATGGCTACACCTTC. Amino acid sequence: CSVALTGNYGYTF.

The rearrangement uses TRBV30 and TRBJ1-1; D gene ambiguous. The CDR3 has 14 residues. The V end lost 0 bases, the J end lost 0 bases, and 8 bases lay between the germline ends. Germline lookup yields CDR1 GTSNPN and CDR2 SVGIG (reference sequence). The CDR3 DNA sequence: TGTGCCTGGAGTGTACAGATAATGAACACTGAAGCTTTCTTT. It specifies CAWSVQIMNTEAFF.

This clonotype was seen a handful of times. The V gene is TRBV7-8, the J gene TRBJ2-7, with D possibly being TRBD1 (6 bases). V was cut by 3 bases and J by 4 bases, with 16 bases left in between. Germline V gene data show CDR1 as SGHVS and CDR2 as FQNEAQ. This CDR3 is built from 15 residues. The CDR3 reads CASSLGLTDRYEQYF. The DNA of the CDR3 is TGTGCCAGCAGCTTGGGGCTGACGGACAGATACGAGCAGTACTTC.